Sequencing of this T cell receptor beta chain was carried out in a study of shared T cell receptors in the human thymus. Some clones are missing from TCRdb's copy, which holds only in-frame ones; the method was immunoSEQ multiplex PCR. The sample includes 700,000 or so clones, approximately 85% of them seen just once. This CDR3 comprises 18 residues. V lost 0 bases, J lost 2 bases, and 19 bases lay in between. Per the germline V gene, CDR1 is MGHRA and CDR2 is YSYEKL. Separately, the same data were catalogued under a study of human thymus T cells. From that second work: Donors consisted of healthy Finnish infants (having corrective surgery for congenital heart defects). The study used thymus tissue resected during corrective heart surgery. Seemingly biased V and J gene usage marked thymic and blood repertoires. Unrelated people showed highly overlapping thymic repertoires, related research reported.

Sequenced sample: thymocytes. The sequence was obtained from a girl under three years old with a congenital heart defect. This chain connects TRBV4-1 to TRBJ2-5; a weak D match, TRBD1 (6 bases). The CDR3 DNA reads as TGCGCCAGCAGCCAAGAAAGACAGGCGGACAGTACACAAGAGACCCAGTACTTC. Its translation is CASSQERQADSTQETQYF.